The sequence of this T cell receptor beta chain was determined in a study of OX40 agonist ivuxolimab in advanced cancers. Study findings and constraints: The antigens recognized by the expanded peripheral T cells, that is their antigen specificity, were not determined.

Looked up from germline, CDR1 is SGHRS and CDR2 is YFSETQ. V was trimmed by 0 bases and J by 1 base, leaving 7 bases between them. CDR3 length: 14 amino acids. Repertoires were generated with immunoSEQ multiplex PCR, while TCRdb's copy carries only in-frame clones and drops some. The sample carries 55,000 to 65,000 clones, about 85% recorded once. A remark on this clone: Its matching antigen is unknown.

The chain combines TRBV5-1 with TRBJ1-1; D not resolved. The sequence was collected from an adult with an advanced solid tumor such as melanoma, head and neck, liver or kidney cancer. The specimen comprised CD4+ or CD8+ T cells sorted from blood, sampled in a trial of the OX40 agonist ivuxolimab. This CDR3 is CASSLVTANTEAFF. The CDR3, as DNA: TGCGCCAGCAGCTTGGTAACAGCGAACACTGAAGCTTTCTTT.